The T cell receptor beta chain under discussion was sequenced for a study of chemoradiotherapy in HPV16-positive cancers. Findings and caveats of the study: The functional HPV-specific definition rests on just a couple of HPV16-positive patients.

CDR1 is SGHKS and CDR2 is YYEKEE in the germline V gene (reference sequence). Losses at the gene ends were 4 bases for V and 4 bases for J; bases not matched to a gene: 1. The CDR3 runs 13 residues. On this clone itself: Its antigen remains unidentified.

Sequenced by immunoSEQ multiplex PCR; TCRdb stores in-frame clones only, minus some. The table includes 20,000 to 30,000 clones, approximately 94% detected once. The V and J genes are TRBV5-5 and TRBJ2-1; 8 bases are shared with TRBD1. This material was acquired from a patient who underwent chemoradiotherapy. This receptor was taken from a human donor with HPV-associated anogenital cancer. The CDR3 loop reads CASSGDRYNEQFF. For the CDR3, the DNA is TGTGCCAGCAGCGGGGACAGGTACAATGAGCAGTTCTTC.